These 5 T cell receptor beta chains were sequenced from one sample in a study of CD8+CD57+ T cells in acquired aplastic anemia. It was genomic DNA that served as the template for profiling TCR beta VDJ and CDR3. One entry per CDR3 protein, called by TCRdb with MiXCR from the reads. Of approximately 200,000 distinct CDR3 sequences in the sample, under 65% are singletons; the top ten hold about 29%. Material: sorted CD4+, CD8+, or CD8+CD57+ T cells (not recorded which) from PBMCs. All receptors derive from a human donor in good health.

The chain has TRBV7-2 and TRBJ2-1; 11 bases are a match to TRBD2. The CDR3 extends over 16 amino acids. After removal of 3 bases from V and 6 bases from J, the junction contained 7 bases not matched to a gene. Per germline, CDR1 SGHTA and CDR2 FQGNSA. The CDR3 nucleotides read TGTGCCAGCAGCTTGGACAGCGGACTAGCGGGCAATGAGCAGTTCTTC. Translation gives CASSLDSGLAGNEQFF. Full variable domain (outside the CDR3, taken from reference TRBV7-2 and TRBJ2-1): GAGVSQSPSNKVTEKGKDVELRCDPISGHTALYWYRQSLGQGLEFLIYFQGNSAPDKSGLPSDRFSAERTGGSVSTLTIQRTQQEDSAVYLCASSLDSGLAGNEQFFGPGTRLTVL.

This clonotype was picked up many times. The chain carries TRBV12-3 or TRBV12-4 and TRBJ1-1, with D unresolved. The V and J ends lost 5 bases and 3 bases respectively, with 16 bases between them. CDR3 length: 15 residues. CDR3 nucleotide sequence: TGTGCCAGCAGTCGCCAGACTATAATGTACACTGAAGCTTTCTTT. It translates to CASSRQTIMYTEAFF.

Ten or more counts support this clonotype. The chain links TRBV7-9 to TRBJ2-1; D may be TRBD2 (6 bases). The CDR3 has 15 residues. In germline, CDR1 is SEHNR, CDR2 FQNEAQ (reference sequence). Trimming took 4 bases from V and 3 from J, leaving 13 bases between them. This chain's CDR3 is CASSSTRDFYNEQFF. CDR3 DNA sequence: TGTGCCAGCAGCTCCACCCGGGACTTCTACAATGAGCAGTTCTTC.

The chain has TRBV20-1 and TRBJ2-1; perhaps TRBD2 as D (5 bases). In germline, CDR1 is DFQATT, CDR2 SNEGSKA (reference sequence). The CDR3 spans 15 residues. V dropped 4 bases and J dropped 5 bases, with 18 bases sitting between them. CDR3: CSATTPSGLNNEQFF. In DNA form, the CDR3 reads TGCAGTGCTACTACCCCGTCAGGACTTAACAATGAGCAGTTCTTC.

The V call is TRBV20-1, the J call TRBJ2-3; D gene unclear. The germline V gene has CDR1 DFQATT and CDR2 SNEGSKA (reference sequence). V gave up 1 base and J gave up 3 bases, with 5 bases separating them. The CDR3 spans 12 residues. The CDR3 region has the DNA TGCAGTGCTAGAGTTGAGACAGATACGCAGTATTTT. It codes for CSARVETDTQYF.